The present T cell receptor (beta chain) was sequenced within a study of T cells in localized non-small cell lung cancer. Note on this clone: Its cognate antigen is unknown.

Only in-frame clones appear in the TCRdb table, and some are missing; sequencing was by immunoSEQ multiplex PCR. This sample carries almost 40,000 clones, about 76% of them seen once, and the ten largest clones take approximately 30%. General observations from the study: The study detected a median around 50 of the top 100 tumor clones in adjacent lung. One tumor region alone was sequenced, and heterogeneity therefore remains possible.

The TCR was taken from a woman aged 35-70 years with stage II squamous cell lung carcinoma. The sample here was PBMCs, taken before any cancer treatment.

CDR3: CASSSLAKNIQYF. The CDR3 coding sequence is TGTGCCAGCAGTAGCCTAGCCAAAAACATTCAGTACTTC. The V gene is TRBV25-1, the J gene TRBJ2-4; no reliable D call. Trimming took 5 bases from V and 0 from J, leaving 5 bases between them. This CDR3 is 13 amino acids long. Germline V CDR1 and CDR2: MGHDK, SYGVNS.